This entry features one T cell receptor (beta chain) sequence. These data originate in a study of Ad26.COV2.S vaccination and SARS-CoV-2 variants. Study information: Donor was in the COV1001 Ad26.COV2.S trial arm.

The CDR3 totals 16 residues. V trimming: 0 bases; J trimming: 6 bases; junction bases outside the gene matches: 7. From germline, CDR1 is KGHSH and CDR2 LQKENI. Assay used: immunoSEQ multiplex PCR; TCRdb lists only in-frame clones, some missing. This sample has around 450,000 clones; 70% to 90% occur once, and the top ten carry approximately 1.7%. Treatment indicated: some 20 received Ad26.COV2.S at low or high dose, single or two shots; roughly five received placebo; per-sample allocation not given. Collection of samples fell on day 63 after the first vaccine or placebo injection. Ad26 vector vaccine expressed Wuhan-strain SARS-CoV-2 spike.

This TCR came from a person aged 18 to 65 who received the Ad26.COV2.S COVID-19 vaccine or a placebo. The sample was peripheral blood, taken in a trial of Ad26.COV2.S vaccine versus placebo. The V call is TRBV18, the J call TRBJ2-1, with 8 nucleotides matching TRBD2. The CDR3 coding sequence is TGTGCCAGCTCACCACCCAAGGGGACTAGTGGCAATGAGCAGTTCTTC. This encodes CASSPPKGTSGNEQFF.